Presented here are 5 T cell receptor beta chains from one specimen sequenced in a study of blood T cell repertoires in COVID-19. The protocol was immunoSEQ multiplex PCR, while the TCRdb copy is restricted to in-frame clones and leaves out a portion. The table lists about 320,000 clones, 89% of them singletons. Sequencing was done on a sample of peripheral blood. These receptors came from a woman in her 30s with COVID-19, enrolled during active disease.

A few counts support this clone. The V gene is TRBV4-1, the J gene TRBJ1-5; 10 bases agree with TRBD1. Germline CDR1 is MGHRA and CDR2 is YSYEKL. V shed 5 bases and J 7 bases; nucleotides not matched to a gene: 5. The length of the CDR3 is 14 residues. DNA for the CDR3: TGCGCCAGCAGCAACCGGGACAGGGGCCAGCCCCAGCATTTT. Translated: CASSNRDRGQPQHF.

CDR3 region: CASSLGLVSTDTQYF. In nucleotides, the CDR3 is TGTGCCAGCAGCTTAGGACTGGTATCCACAGATACGCAGTATTTT. This chain uses TRBV11-2 with TRBJ2-3; no clear D gene. Germline V lookup: CDR1 SGHAT, CDR2 FQNNGV. Trimming removed 1 base from V and 2 bases from J, with 10 bases in between. This CDR3 is built from 15 residues.

The V call is TRBV4-1, the J call TRBJ1-2; D might be TRBD1 (6 bases). The V and J ends lost 0 bases and 8 bases respectively, with 13 bases between them. The CDR3 spans 14 residues. From germline, CDR1 is MGHRA and CDR2 YSYEKL. The CDR3 bases are TGCGCCAGCAGCCAAGATAGGGACATGGGCGGCTACACCTTC. Protein product: CASSQDRDMGGYTF.

The chain has TRBV29-1 and TRBJ1-1; a weak D match, TRBD1 (5 bases). V gave up 7 bases and J gave up 6 bases, with 12 bases separating them. Looked up from germline, CDR1 is SQVTM and CDR2 is ANQGSEA. The CDR3 runs to 11 residues. The CDR3 spells CSAAREAEAFF. For the CDR3, the DNA is TGCAGCGCGGCCAGGGAGGCTGAAGCTTTCTTT. Using reference TRBV29-1 and TRBJ1-1 for the parts outside the CDR3, the full variable domain is SAVISQKPSRDICQRGTSLTIQCQVDSQVTMMFWYRQQPGQSLTLIATANQGSEATYESGFVIDKFPISRPNLTFSTLTVSNMSPEDSSIYLCSAAREAEAFFGQGTRLTVV.

The sample holds a few counts of this clone. The chain links TRBV11-2 to TRBJ2-2; D unclear. The CDR3 is 15 amino acids. Germline CDR1 and CDR2: SGHAT and FQNNGV. The V and J ends lost 0 bases and 2 bases respectively, with 7 bases between them. CDR3 protein: CASSLERLNTGELFF. The CDR3 DNA is TGTGCCAGCAGCTTAGAGCGGTTAAACACCGGGGAGCTGTTTTTT.